One T cell receptor beta chain is described in this entry. Its antigen is unknown. The data are from a study of OX40 agonist ivuxolimab in advanced cancers. Looking at the study overall: Ivuxolimab, which patients received intravenously every 2 weeks, was dosed at 0.01 to 10 mg/kg. Three individuals attained partial responses, comprising one hepatocellular carcinoma case and two cutaneous melanoma cases. Study findings and constraints: Some nonresponders likewise displayed low normalized T-cell clonal expansion.

Assay: immunoSEQ multiplex PCR; the TCRdb copy retains only in-frame clones and omits some. The table lists fewer than 80,000 clones, around 90% of them singletons. This CDR3 is 15 amino acids long. Per the germline V gene, CDR1 is MNHEY and CDR2 is SVGAGI. The ends lost 2 bases at V and 3 bases at J; junction bases unmatched: 7. The V call is TRBV6-5, the J call TRBJ2-7; 7 bases are shared with TRBD1. The sequencing here drew on CD4+ or CD8+ T cells sorted from blood, taken in a trial of the OX40 agonist ivuxolimab. The clonotype was recovered from an adult with an advanced solid tumor such as melanoma, head and neck, liver or kidney cancer. The DNA for the CDR3 is TGTGCCAGCAGTTACGCCCCGGGACAGAGCTACGAGCAGTACTTC. Amino acids: CASSYAPGQSYEQYF.